Below, 30 T cell receptor beta chains from the same sample are listed, as sequenced in a study of shared clonotypes between healthy human individuals. Naive CD8 cells were CD45RO-negative, positively selected for CCR7, excluding terminally differentiated effector memory CD45RA+ cells. The repertoire was sequenced with immunoSEQ multiplex PCR; TCRdb's copy has only in-frame clones and lacks some. The sample holds hundreds of thousands of clones; about 92% are singletons and the top ten take approximately 24%. Specimen: naive CD8+ T cells sorted from blood. These receptors came from a young man in good health.

The chain combines TRBV28 with TRBJ2-2; TRBD1 matches at 9 bases. The CDR3 is 15 residues long. Germline V lookup: CDR1 MDHEN, CDR2 SYDVKM. Trimming at V came to 8 bases and at J to 6 bases, leaving 10 bases not matched to a gene. CDR3 in DNA: TGTGCCAGCGGTCGGGGACAGGGATTTGCCGGGGAGCTGTTTTTT. Its translation is CASGRGQGFAGELFF.

The V gene is TRBV18, the J gene TRBJ2-1, with D unclear. This CDR3 is 13 amino acids long. V dropped 2 bases and J dropped 2 bases, with 4 bases sitting between them. CDR1 and CDR2 (germline): KGHSH, LQKENI. The CDR3 protein is CASSPDTYNEQFF. CDR3 coding DNA: TGTGCCAGCTCACCAGACACCTACAATGAGCAGTTCTTC. Full variable domain (remainder filled in from reference TRBV18 and TRBJ2-1): NAGVMQNPRHLVRRRGQEARLRCSPMKGHSHVYWYRQLPEEGLKFMVYLQKENIIDESGMPKERFSAEFPKEGPSILRIQQVVRGDSAAYFCASSPDTYNEQFFGPGTRLTVL.

This clone appeared a single time. The J gene is TRBJ1-5, the V gene TRBV27, with a weak D call TRBD1 (5 bases). The CDR3 has 19 residues. V was shortened by 3 bases and J by 0 bases, with 21 bases between the two germline ends. Germline CDR1 and CDR2: MNHEY and SMNVEV (reference sequence). In nucleotides, the CDR3 is TGTGCCAGCAGTTTGAATTGGGCAGGGCCTAAGTATAGCAATCAGCCCCAGCATTTT. Protein sequence: CASSLNWAGPKYSNQPQHF.

As DNA, the CDR3 is TGTGCCAGTAGTACGGACAGGGAAAGGTTTCACACTGAAGCTTTCTTT. Translating it yields CASSTDRERFHTEAFF. V gene TRBV19 combines with J gene TRBJ1-1, with 8 bases aligning to TRBD1. The CDR3 extends over 16 amino acids. V dropped 4 bases and J dropped 3; count of bases not matched to a gene: 10. Germline assignment: CDR1 LNHDA and CDR2 SQIVND (reference sequence). Full variable domain (missing parts from reference TRBV19 and TRBJ1-1): DGGITQSPKYLFRKEGQNVTLSCEQNLNHDAMYWYRQDPGQGLRLIYYSQIVNDFQKGDIAEGYSVSREKKESFPLTVTSAQKNPTAFYLCASSTDRERFHTEAFFGQGTRLTVV.

V and J are TRBV7-9 and TRBJ2-7; 7 bases map to TRBD1. This CDR3 is built from 14 residues. Trimming removed 7 bases from V and 2 bases from J; junction bases left unmatched: 8. Germline values: CDR1 SEHNR, CDR2 FQNEAQ (reference sequence). CDR3 protein: CASTLDRVPYEQYF. For the CDR3, the DNA is TGTGCCAGCACCCTAGACAGGGTTCCCTACGAGCAGTACTTC. The complete variable domain, with remaining parts taken from reference TRBV7-9 and TRBJ2-7, reads DTGVSQNPRHKITKRGQNVTFRCDPISEHNRLYWYRQTLGQGPEFLTYFQNEAQLEKSRLLSDRFSAERPKGSFSTLEIQRTEQGDSAMYLCASTLDRVPYEQYFGPGTRLTVT.

The V call is TRBV14, the J call TRBJ2-1, with 7 positions matching TRBD2. Germline loops: CDR1 SGHDN, CDR2 FVKESK. Trimming at V came to 1 base and at J to 1 base, leaving 7 bases not matched to a gene. This CDR3 contains 17 residues. The CDR3 spells CASSQAGEGSSYNEQFF. The DNA of the CDR3 is TGTGCCAGCAGCCAAGCCGGGGAGGGATCTTCCTACAATGAGCAGTTCTTC.

This chain links TRBV18 with TRBJ2-3; D remains unclear. The CDR3 spans 13 residues. With 4 bases removed from V and 0 bases from J, the gap between germline ends came to 5 bases. Germline V CDR1 and CDR2: KGHSH, LQKENI. In DNA form, the CDR3 reads TGTGCCAGCTCACGGGGAAGCACAGATACGCAGTATTTT. This translates into CASSRGSTDTQYF.

This chain uses TRBV29-1 with TRBJ1-1; D is uncertain. The length of the CDR3 is 12 residues. V lost 4 bases, J lost 10 bases, and 16 bases lay in between. CDR1 is SQVTM and CDR2 is ANQGSEA in the germline V gene. CDR3 nucleotides: TGCAGCGTTGTCCATGTGGGTGTAGCAGCTTTCTTT. Translated, it gives CSVVHVGVAAFF.

V and J are TRBV11-3 and TRBJ2-2, with 10 bases that match TRBD2. The germline V gene has CDR1 SGHNT and CDR2 YENEEA. V was clipped by 5 bases and J by 4 bases; unmatched bases: 16. CDR3 length: 19 amino acids. The CDR3 protein is CASSTGGKREGPGTGELFF. Here the CDR3 DNA reads TGTGCCAGCAGCACGGGGGGGAAGCGGGAGGGCCCGGGCACCGGGGAGCTGTTTTTT.

This sequence joins TRBV28 and TRBJ2-3; the D gene is possibly TRBD2 (6 bases). The V gene's germline CDR1 is MDHEN and CDR2 SYDVKM. The V and J ends lost 6 bases and 4 bases respectively, with 20 bases between them. The CDR3 has 16 residues. CDR3 nucleotide sequence: TGTGCCAGCAGAGCTTCGGGCGGCAGGGAGGCAGATACGCAGTATTTT. Translation: CASRASGGREADTQYF.

The J gene is TRBJ2-5, the V gene TRBV15; 7 bases are a match to TRBD2. From germline, CDR1 is LNHNV and CDR2 YYDKDF (reference sequence). V trimming: 5 bases; J trimming: 5 bases; junction bases outside the gene matches: 8. The CDR3 consists of 14 residues. CDR3 DNA sequence: TGTGCCACCAGCTGGGCTAGCGGCCCGGAGACCCAGTACTTC. This translates into CATSWASGPETQYF.

The chain joins TRBV21-1 to TRBJ2-7; no check of the table's D call, TRBD2, against the DNA was made. TRBV21-1 counts as a pseudogene. This CDR3 contains 15 residues. The CDR3, as DNA: TGTGCCAGCTCTCAGACTAGCGGGGCCTCCTACGAGCAGTACTTC. Amino acids: CASSQTSGASYEQYF.

The CDR3 protein is CASSQDTLDSYEQYF. CDR3 coding DNA: TGTGCCAGCAGCCAAGATACACTCGACTCCTACGAGCAGTACTTC. V is TRBV14 and J is TRBJ2-7; no clear D gene. Germline-derived CDR1 and CDR2 are SGHDN and FVKESK. This CDR3 region has 15 residues. V dropped 0 bases and J dropped 0 bases, with 9 bases sitting between them.

The V call is TRBV6-1, the J call TRBJ1-5; no reliable D call. CDR1 is MNHNS and CDR2 is SASEGT in the germline V gene. The V end was cut by 6 bases, the J end by 0 bases, with 9 bases between. This CDR3 spans 14 amino acids. The CDR3 is CASRITDSNQPQHF. The CDR3 nucleotides read TGTGCCAGCAGGATCACAGATAGCAATCAGCCCCAGCATTTT.

The rearrangement links TRBV7-9 to TRBJ1-2, with D tentatively TRBD1 (6 bases). V was shortened by 3 bases and J by 7 bases, with 15 bases between the two germline ends. This CDR3 has 14 amino acids. CDR1 is SEHNR and CDR2 is FQNEAQ in the germline V gene (reference sequence). In DNA, the CDR3 is TGTGCCAGCAGCTTCGTGGGGGGCGCTGGTGGCTACACCTTC. The encoded protein is CASSFVGGAGGYTF.

This chain uses TRBV5-1 with TRBJ2-1; no clear D. The CDR3 is made up of 14 amino acids. The ends were cut back, 1 base at V and 8 bases at J, with 13 bases in the middle. Germline V CDR1 and CDR2: SGHRS, YFSETQ. Here the CDR3 reads CASSLRDPQDEQFF. In DNA form, the CDR3 reads TGCGCCAGCAGCTTGCGTGACCCCCAGGATGAGCAGTTCTTC.

V gene TRBV11-2 combines with J gene TRBJ2-5; D is ambiguous. CDR1 is SGHAT, CDR2 FQNNGV, per germline. The CDR3 covers 13 residues. V shed 0 bases and J shed 5 bases, with 7 bases lying between them. The CDR3 protein is CASSLDHRETQYF. Here the CDR3 DNA reads TGTGCCAGCAGCTTAGATCACCGGGAGACCCAGTACTTC.

The chain links TRBV7-6 to TRBJ1-2; no definite D call. Germline assignment: CDR1 SGHVS and CDR2 FNYEAQ. This CDR3 is 14 amino acids long. Trimming left V 5 bases short and J 5 bases short, with 15 bases between. CDR3 nucleotides: TGTGCCAGCAGCCCCAGAAAAGGACTGTATGGCTACACCTTC. Its translation: CASSPRKGLYGYTF.

The chain has TRBV27 and TRBJ2-1; possibly TRBD1 for D (6 bases). The CDR3 totals 16 residues. Germline lookup yields CDR1 MNHEY and CDR2 SMNVEV (reference sequence). V was trimmed by 8 bases and J by 0 bases, leaving 17 bases between them. CDR3 protein: CASDRWGLSSYNEQFF. CDR3 nucleotides: TGTGCCAGCGACCGGTGGGGGCTCAGCTCCTACAATGAGCAGTTCTTC.

J is TRBJ2-7 and V is TRBV2; 7 nucleotides match TRBD1. This CDR3 comprises 14 residues. V lost 6 bases, J lost 8 bases, and 13 bases stayed unmatched. CDR1 and CDR2 (germline): SNHLY, FYNNEI. The CDR3 DNA reads TGTGCCAGCAGCCTGACAGGGAGCCCTACGAAGCAGTACTTC. It encodes CASSLTGSPTKQYF. Full variable domain (remainder filled in from reference TRBV2 and TRBJ2-7): EPEVTQTPSHQVTQMGQEVILRCVPISNHLYFYWYRQILGQKVEFLVSFYNNEISEKSEIFDDQFSVERPDGSNFTLKIRSTKLEDSAMYFCASSLTGSPTKQYFGPGTRLTVT.

The chain carries TRBV7-9 and TRBJ2-7, with 9 positions matching TRBD1. CDR1 is SEHNR, CDR2 FQNEAQ, per germline (reference sequence). The CDR3 covers 14 residues. V shed 5 bases and J 5 bases; nucleotides not matched to a gene: 7. CDR3 in amino acids: CASSLDRGMDEQYF. In DNA form, the CDR3 reads TGTGCCAGCAGCCTCGACAGGGGGATGGACGAGCAGTACTTC.

The chain combines TRBV29-1 with TRBJ2-7; TRBD1 aligns across 7 bases. CDR3 size: 14 residues. Germline CDR1 is SQVTM and CDR2 is ANQGSEA. V dropped 5 bases and J dropped 4; count of bases not matched to a gene: 11. As DNA, the CDR3 is TGCAGCGTTAGGATGCCAGGGGGTGGGTACGAGCAGTACTTC. Protein product: CSVRMPGGGYEQYF.

Concerning this clone itself: Distinct nucleotide sequences in the sample also encode this CDR3. The J gene is TRBJ2-3, the V gene TRBV7-9; D is undetermined. V dropped 9 bases and J dropped 5 bases, with 18 bases sitting between them. The CDR3 runs 14 residues. Germline loops: CDR1 SEHNR, CDR2 FQNEAQ (reference sequence). In DNA, the CDR3 is TGTGCCAGTACTACCAGCGATCCTAGAGATACGCAGTATTTT. Protein sequence: CASTTSDPRDTQYF.

As concerns this clone: This same CDR3 is encoded by further DNA sequences in the sample. The CDR3 reads CASSVGGGTSYEQYF. CDR3 coding DNA: TGTGCCAGCAGCGTCGGAGGAGGCACATCCTACGAGCAGTACTTC. This chain uses TRBV9 with TRBJ2-7; possible D gene TRBD2, 5 bases. CDR3 length: 15 amino acids. Germline V CDR1 and CDR2: SGDLS, YYNGEE. The V and J ends lost 2 bases and 1 base respectively, with 13 bases between them.

A remark on this clone: In the same sample, other DNA sequences code for this CDR3. The rearrangement links TRBV7-8 to TRBJ1-4; D is unresolved. From germline, CDR1 is SGHVS and CDR2 FQNEAQ. This CDR3 is built from 15 residues. Deletions cut 6 bases from V and 5 bases from J, with 16 bases between. CDR3 sequence (DNA): TGTGCCAGCAGTCCCAGGACGGGAGCCAATGAAAAACTGTTTTTT. Translation: CASSPRTGANEKLFF.

The rearrangement links TRBV21-1 to TRBJ2-7; TRBD2 is the table's D call, not checked against the DNA. TRBV21-1 corresponds to a pseudogene. The CDR3 loop spans 14 amino acids. In DNA form, the CDR3 reads TGTGCCAGCAACGGGACTAGCGGGACCTACGAGCAGTACTTC. Translation gives CASNGTSGTYEQYF.

This rearrangement joins TRBV28 to TRBJ2-7; D unresolved. Germline CDR1 is MDHEN and CDR2 is SYDVKM. The CDR3 is made up of 15 amino acids. The V gene lost 6 bases and the J gene lost 0 bases, with 15 bases spanning the gap. CDR3 residues: CASSNQAAPSYEQYF. The CDR3 DNA reads as TGTGCCAGCAGCAACCAGGCGGCACCCTCCTACGAGCAGTACTTC.

J is TRBJ2-1 and V is TRBV5-1, with 7 bases fitting TRBD1. The CDR3 covers 17 residues. Germline V gene sequence: CDR1 SGHRS, CDR2 YFSETQ. Trimming removed 3 bases from V and 7 bases from J; junction bases left unmatched: 16. The CDR3 sequence is CASSSHTQGPSYNEQFF. For the CDR3, the DNA is TGCGCCAGCAGCTCACATACACAGGGGCCGAGTTATAATGAGCAGTTCTTC.

This rearrangement joins TRBV9 to TRBJ2-1; 15 nucleotides match TRBD2. This CDR3 spans 15 amino acids. CDR1 is SGDLS and CDR2 is YYNGEE in the germline V gene. J gave up 12 bases and V 3 bases, and 7 bases lay outside the gene matches. The CDR3 reads CASSAGTSGRIGQFF. The CDR3 DNA is TGTGCCAGCAGCGCCGGGACTAGCGGGAGGATTGGGCAGTTCTTC. Complete variable domain (other parts from reference TRBV9 and TRBJ2-1): DSGVTQTPKHLITATGQRVTLRCSPRSGDLSVYWYQQSLDQGLQFLIQYYNGEERAKGNILERFSAQQFPDLHSELNLSSLELGDSALYFCASSAGTSGRIGQFFGPGTRLTVL.

The V and J genes are TRBV5-4 and TRBJ2-7; D not resolved. V shed 4 bases and J shed 1 base, with 9 bases lying between them. The CDR3 loop spans 13 amino acids. Per germline, CDR1 SGHNT and CDR2 YYREEE (reference sequence). CDR3 nucleotides: TGTGCCAGCAGCCGTCCGGGTTCCTACGAGCAGTACTTC. Protein product: CASSRPGSYEQYF.